What follows describes a single TCR beta chain. The antigen is not known. This sample is part of a study of T cell responses to AZD1222 COVID-19 vaccine. Study details: Analyses pooled second doses at about 4 or about 12 weeks.

Data came from immunoSEQ multiplex PCR; TCRdb stores just in-frame clones and leaves some out. In the table there are 92,000 or so clones, 90% of which are singletons. Study-wide results and caveats: Increased Spike-specific TCR breadth and depth were observed after two AZD1222 doses.

Sequenced material: peripheral blood, taken on day 0 of AZD1222 vaccination. The receptor comes from an adult in good health.

In DNA form, the CDR3 reads TGTGCCAGCAGTGCTGGACAGGTCTGGAACACTGAAGCTTTCTTT. Encoded protein: CASSAGQVWNTEAFF. The gene calls are TRBV27 and TRBJ1-1; 7 bases agree with TRBD1. V shed 5 bases, J shed 1 base, and the junction held 7 bases outside the gene matches. There are 15 residues in the CDR3. Germline V gives CDR1 MNHEY, CDR2 SMNVEV (reference sequence).